The 5 T cell receptor beta chains listed next were all sequenced from one sample in a study of cytomegalovirus exposure and HLA in healthy donors. The study ran its PCR with 60 Vbeta and 13 Jbeta primers. Only in-frame clones appear in the TCRdb table, and some are missing; sequencing was by immunoSEQ multiplex PCR. The sample contains 130,000 to 150,000 clones, about 82% of which appear only once. Sequences were obtained from PBMCs. The receptors shown here come from a woman between 40 and 50 years old in good health and CMV-seropositive.

This clone was counted once. CDR3 sequence reads: CASSEALFPDTF. CDR3 DNA sequence: TGTGCCAGCAGTGAAGCGCTTTTTCCAGACACCTTC. The genes are TRBV6-1 and TRBJ1-2, with unresolved D. V lost 0 bases and J 12 bases, leaving 11 bases between the germline ends. CDR1 is MNHNS, CDR2 SASEGT, per germline. The CDR3 runs to 12 residues.

This chain links TRBV5-1 with TRBJ1-4, with D hard to call. Germline V lookup: CDR1 SGHRS, CDR2 YFSETQ. The germline V and J ends were trimmed by 4 bases and 3 bases, with 13 bases remaining between them. CDR3 size: 15 residues. The CDR3 coding sequence is TGCGCCAGCAGCCTCCTGACTGGAGCTAATGAAAAACTGTTTTTT. Protein product: CASSLLTGANEKLFF.

CDR3: CASRETSGGVYEQYF. For the CDR3, the DNA is TGTGCCAGTAGAGAAACTAGCGGGGGAGTATACGAGCAGTACTTC. This chain links TRBV19 with TRBJ2-7; TRBD2 matches 11 bases. The CDR3 has 15 residues. Trimming removed 6 bases from V and 4 bases from J; junction bases left unmatched: 8. Germline CDR1 and CDR2: LNHDA and SQIVND (reference sequence).

In nucleotides, the CDR3 is TGTGCCAGCAGGGGACTGGATAGCAATCAGCCCCAGCATTTT. Translation gives CASRGLDSNQPQHF. The rearrangement links TRBV6-6 to TRBJ1-5; the D gene is possibly TRBD1 (5 bases). With 6 bases removed from V and 0 bases from J, the gap between germline ends came to 9 bases. The CDR3 contains 14 residues. Germline CDR1 is MNHNY and CDR2 is SVGAGI (reference sequence).

The chain carries TRBV10-3 and TRBJ1-1; D gene uncertain. Germline loops: CDR1 ENHRY, CDR2 SYGVKD. CDR3 length: 15 amino acids. Trimming stripped 10 bases from V and 1 base from J, with 19 bases between. The CDR3 bases are TGTGCCACTCTACCGGGATCTCCTTCGAACACTGAAGCTTTCTTT. It codes for CATLPGSPSNTEAFF.